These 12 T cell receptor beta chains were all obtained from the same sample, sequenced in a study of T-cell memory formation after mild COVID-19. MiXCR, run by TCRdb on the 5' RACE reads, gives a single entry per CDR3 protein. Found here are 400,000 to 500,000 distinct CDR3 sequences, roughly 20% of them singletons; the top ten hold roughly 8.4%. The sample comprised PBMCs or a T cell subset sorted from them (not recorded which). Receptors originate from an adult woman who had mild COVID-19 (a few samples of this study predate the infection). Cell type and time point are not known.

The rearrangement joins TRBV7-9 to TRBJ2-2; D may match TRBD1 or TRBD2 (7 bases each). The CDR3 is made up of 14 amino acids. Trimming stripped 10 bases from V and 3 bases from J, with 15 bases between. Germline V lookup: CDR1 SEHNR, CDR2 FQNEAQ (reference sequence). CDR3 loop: CAKSRGGYTGELFF. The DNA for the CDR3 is TGTGCCAAATCCAGGGGGGGATACACCGGGGAGCTGTTTTTT.

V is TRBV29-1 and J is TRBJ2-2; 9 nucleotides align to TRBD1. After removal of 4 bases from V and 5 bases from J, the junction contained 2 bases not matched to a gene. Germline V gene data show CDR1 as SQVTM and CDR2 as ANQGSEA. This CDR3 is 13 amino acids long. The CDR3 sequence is CSVGTGETGELFF. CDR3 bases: TGCAGCGTTGGGACAGGGGAAACCGGGGAGCTGTTTTTT.

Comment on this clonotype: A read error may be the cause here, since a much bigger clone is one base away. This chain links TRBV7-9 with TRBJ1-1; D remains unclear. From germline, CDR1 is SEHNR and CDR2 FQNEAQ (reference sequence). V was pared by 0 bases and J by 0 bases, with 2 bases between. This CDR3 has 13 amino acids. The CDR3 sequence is CASSLAMNTEAFF. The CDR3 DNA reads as TGTGCCAGCAGCTTAGCCATGAACACTGAAGCTTTCTTT.

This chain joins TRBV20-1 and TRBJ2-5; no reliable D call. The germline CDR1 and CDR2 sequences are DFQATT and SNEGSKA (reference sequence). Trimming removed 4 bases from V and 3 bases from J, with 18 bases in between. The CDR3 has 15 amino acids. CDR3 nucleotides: TGCAGTGCTACCCTTCAGACTGACCCGAAAGAGACCCAGTACTTC. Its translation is CSATLQTDPKETQYF.

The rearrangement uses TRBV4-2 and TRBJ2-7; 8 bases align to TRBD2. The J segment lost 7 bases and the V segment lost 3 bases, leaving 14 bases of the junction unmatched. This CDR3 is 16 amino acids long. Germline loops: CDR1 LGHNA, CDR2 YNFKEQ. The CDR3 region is CASSQPGGATSPEQYF. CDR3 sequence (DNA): TGTGCCAGCAGCCAGCCCGGGGGGGCAACATCGCCTGAGCAGTACTTC.

The CDR3 here is CSATGTGGADTQYF. Here the CDR3 DNA reads TGCAGTGCCACCGGGACAGGGGGCGCGGATACGCAGTATTTT. The rearrangement links TRBV20-1 to TRBJ2-3, with TRBD1 identical over 12 bases. Germline loops: CDR1 DFQATT, CDR2 SNEGSKA (reference sequence). V shed 6 bases and J 6 bases; nucleotides not matched to a gene: 7. The CDR3 sequence is 14 residues long.

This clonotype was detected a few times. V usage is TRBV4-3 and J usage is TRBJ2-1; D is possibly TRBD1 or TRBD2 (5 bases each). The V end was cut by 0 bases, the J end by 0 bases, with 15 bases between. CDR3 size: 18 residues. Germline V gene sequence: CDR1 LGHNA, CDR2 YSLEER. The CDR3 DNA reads TGCGCCAGCAGCCAAGATCGACAGCGGTCCTACTCCTACAATGAGCAGTTCTTC. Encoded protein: CASSQDRQRSYSYNEQFF.

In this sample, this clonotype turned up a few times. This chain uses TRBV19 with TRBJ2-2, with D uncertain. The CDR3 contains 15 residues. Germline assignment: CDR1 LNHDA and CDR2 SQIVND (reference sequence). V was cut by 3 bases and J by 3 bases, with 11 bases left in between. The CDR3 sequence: CASSIHQADTGELFF. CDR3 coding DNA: TGTGCCAGTAGTATTCACCAGGCGGACACCGGGGAGCTGTTTTTT. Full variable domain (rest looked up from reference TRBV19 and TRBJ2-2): DGGITQSPKYLFRKEGQNVTLSCEQNLNHDAMYWYRQDPGQGLRLIYYSQIVNDFQKGDIAEGYSVSREKKESFPLTVTSAQKNPTAFYLCASSIHQADTGELFFGEGSRLTVL.

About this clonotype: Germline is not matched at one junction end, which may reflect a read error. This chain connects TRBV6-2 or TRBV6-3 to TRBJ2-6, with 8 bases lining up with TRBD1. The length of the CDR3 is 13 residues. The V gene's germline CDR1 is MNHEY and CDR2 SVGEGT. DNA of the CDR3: TGTGCCAGCACTAAGACAGGGGACAACGTCCTGACTTTC. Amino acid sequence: CASTKTGDNVLTF.

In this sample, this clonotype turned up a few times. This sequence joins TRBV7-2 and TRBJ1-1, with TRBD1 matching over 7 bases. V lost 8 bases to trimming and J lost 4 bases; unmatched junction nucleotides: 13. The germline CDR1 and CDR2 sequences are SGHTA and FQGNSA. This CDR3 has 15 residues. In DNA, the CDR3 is TGTGCCAGCCTTATTCGACAGGGCCTGGCCACTGAAGCTTTCTTT. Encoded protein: CASLIRQGLATEAFF.

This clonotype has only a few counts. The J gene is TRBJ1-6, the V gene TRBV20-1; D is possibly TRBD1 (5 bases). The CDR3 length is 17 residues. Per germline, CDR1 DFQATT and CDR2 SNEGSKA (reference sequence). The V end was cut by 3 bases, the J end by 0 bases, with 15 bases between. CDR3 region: CSARGLGTSSYNSPLHF. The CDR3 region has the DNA TGCAGTGCTAGGGGGCTTGGTACAAGCTCCTATAATTCACCCCTCCACTTT.

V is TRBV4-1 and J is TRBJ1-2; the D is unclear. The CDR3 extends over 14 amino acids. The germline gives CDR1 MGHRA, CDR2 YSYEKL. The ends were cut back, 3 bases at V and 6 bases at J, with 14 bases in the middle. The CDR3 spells CASSQGDGSDGYTF. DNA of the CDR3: TGCGCCAGCAGCCAGGGAGATGGGAGTGATGGCTACACCTTC.